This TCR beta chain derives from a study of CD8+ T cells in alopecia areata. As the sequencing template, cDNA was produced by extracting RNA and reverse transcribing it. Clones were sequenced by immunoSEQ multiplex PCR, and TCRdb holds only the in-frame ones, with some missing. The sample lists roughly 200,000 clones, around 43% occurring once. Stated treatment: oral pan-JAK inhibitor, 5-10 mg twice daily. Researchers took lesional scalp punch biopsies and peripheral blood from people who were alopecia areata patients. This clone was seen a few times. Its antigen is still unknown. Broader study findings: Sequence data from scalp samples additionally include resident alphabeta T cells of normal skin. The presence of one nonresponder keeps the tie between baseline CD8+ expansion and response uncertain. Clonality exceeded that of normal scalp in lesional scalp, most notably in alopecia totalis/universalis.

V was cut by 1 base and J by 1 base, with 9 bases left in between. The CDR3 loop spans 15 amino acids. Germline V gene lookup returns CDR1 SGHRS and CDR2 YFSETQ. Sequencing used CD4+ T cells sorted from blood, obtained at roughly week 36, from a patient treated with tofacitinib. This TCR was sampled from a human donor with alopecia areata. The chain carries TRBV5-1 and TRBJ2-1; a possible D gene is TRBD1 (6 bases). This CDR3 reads CASSLQGRSYNEQFF. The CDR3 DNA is TGCGCCAGCAGCTTGCAGGGGAGATCCTACAATGAGCAGTTCTTC.